This is a list of T cell receptor beta chains from one sample in a study of T-cell reconstitution after alpha-beta-depleted transplantation in children. TCRdb passed the PCR reads through MiXCR, listing each CDR3 protein once. The data hold around 450,000 distinct CDR3 sequences, with 15% to 20% observed a single time. The input for sequencing was PBMCs, mostly from graft donor cells, taken 360 days after TCRalphabeta/CD19-depleted stem cell transplant. The receptors were gathered from a boy under three years old who had a stem cell transplant for Wiskott-Aldrich syndrome, so the T cells may come from the graft donor. The CDR3 runs from the conserved cysteine through the conserved F or W. A D gene is named only where the DNA matches it firmly. The listing skips clone size in some rows; elsewhere it reads once, few, many or a size class.

V gene	D gene	clone size	J gene	CDR3 protein	CDR3 DNA
TRBV7-6	-	-	TRBJ2-3	CASSLALKDTQYF	TGTGCCAGCAGCTTAGCTCTGAAGGATACGCAGTATTTT
TRBV20-1	TRBD2	few	TRBJ2-7	CSASLLTSGGLYEQYF	TGCAGTGCTAGCCTTCTGACTAGCGGGGGCCTCTACGAGCAGTACTTC
TRBV30	-	-	TRBJ2-1	CAWSAIRNEQFF	TGTGCCTGGAGTGCAATTAGAAATGAGCAGTTCTTC
TRBV7-9	-	few	TRBJ2-2	CASSLPIHLNTGELFF	TGTGCCAGCAGCTTACCTATACACTTGAACACCGGGGAGCTGTTTTTT
TRBV20-1	TRBD1	-	TRBJ1-2	CSARVGTGGYYGYTF	TGCAGTGCTCGGGTGGGGACAGGGGGATACTATGGCTACACCTTC
TRBV5-5	-	-	TRBJ1-5	CASSLVWNQPQHF	TGTGCCAGCAGCTTAGTGTGGAATCAGCCCCAGCATTTT
TRBV29-1	TRBD2	few	TRBJ2-1	CSVLSGMSYNEQFF	TGCAGCGTCCTTAGCGGGATGTCCTACAATGAGCAGTTCTTC
TRBV10-3	-	-	TRBJ2-7	CAISEVVEGNEQYF	TGTGCCATCAGTGAGGTTGTGGAAGGAAACGAGCAGTACTTC
TRBV5-1	TRBD1	-	TRBJ1-2	CASSVTGAGYGYTF	TGCGCCAGCAGCGTGACAGGGGCGGGCTATGGCTACACCTTC
TRBV7-2	TRBD1	few	TRBJ2-1	CASSLANRGNEQFF	TGTGCCAGCAGCTTAGCCAACAGGGGCAATGAGCAGTTCTTC
TRBV3-1	-	many	TRBJ2-4	CASSHSYKNIQYF	TGTGCCAGCAGCCACAGCTACAAAAACATTCAGTACTTC
TRBV4-3	-	few	TRBJ2-4	CASSQERVAKNIQYF	TGCGCCAGCAGCCAAGAGCGGGTAGCCAAAAACATTCAGTACTTC
TRBV27	-	few	TRBJ2-7	CASSMARGGEYEQYF	TGTGCCAGCAGTATGGCCAGAGGGGGAGAATACGAGCAGTACTTC
TRBV11-1	-	few	TRBJ1-2	CASSSRTLNRGYTF	TGTGCCAGCAGCTCCCGGACTTTAAATAGGGGCTACACCTTC
TRBV2	TRBD2	few	TRBJ2-7	CASRRTSGRRYEQYF	TGTGCCAGCAGGCGTACTAGCGGGAGGAGATACGAGCAGTACTTC
TRBV12-3/TRBV12-4	TRBD2	few	TRBJ2-3	CASSSGTKGSDTQYF	TGTGCCAGCAGTTCCGGGACTAAGGGGTCAGATACGCAGTATTTT
TRBV5-6	-	few	TRBJ2-5	CASSLAQGSWGTQYF	TGTGCCAGCAGCCTAGCGCAGGGTTCCTGGGGGACCCAGTACTTC
TRBV6-2/TRBV6-3	TRBD1	-	TRBJ2-1	CASSYAVGLGTGSAEQFF	TGTGCCAGCAGTTACGCCGTAGGTCTCGGGACAGGGAGCGCTGAGCAGTTCTTC
TRBV7-9	-	few	TRBJ2-1	CASSLGGRLTNEQFF	TGTGCCAGCAGCTTGGGGGGGCGTCTTACAAATGAGCAGTTCTTC
TRBV20-1	-	few	TRBJ1-5	CSARDMGIQYNQPQHF	TGCAGTGCTAGAGATATGGGAATCCAGTACAATCAGCCCCAGCATTTT
TRBV20-1	TRBD2	-	TRBJ2-7	CSAANNKKGGWEQYF	TGCAGTGCTGCTAACAATAAGAAGGGAGGGTGGGAGCAGTACTTC
TRBV5-1	TRBD2	-	TRBJ2-1	CASSSRTSGGFSYNEQFF	TGCGCCAGCAGCTCACGGACTAGCGGGGGGTTCTCCTACAATGAGCAGTTCTTC
TRBV30	TRBD1	-	TRBJ1-6	CAWSGVGTGLNSPLHF	TGTGCCTGGAGTGGGGTTGGGACAGGTCTTAATTCACCCCTCCACTTT
TRBV5-1	-	few	TRBJ2-7	CASSLGARVYEQYF	TGCGCCAGCAGCTTAGGGGCCAGGGTGTACGAGCAGTACTTC
TRBV9	-	few	TRBJ2-7	CASSVGTSLSYEQYF	TGTGCCAGCAGCGTAGGGACATCATTGTCCTACGAGCAGTACTTC
TRBV29-1	-	-	TRBJ2-7	CSVEERERPYEQYF	TGCAGCGTTGAGGAACGGGAGAGACCCTACGAGCAGTACTTC
TRBV29-1	TRBD1	-	TRBJ2-1	CSVEIYRGLVSYNEQFF	TGCAGCGTTGAAATCTACAGGGGGCTAGTTTCCTACAATGAGCAGTTCTTC
TRBV2	-	few	TRBJ2-5	CASSEGGRDRYPYQETQYF	TGTGCCAGCAGTGAAGGAGGGCGGGACCGATACCCTTACCAAGAGACCCAGTACTTC
TRBV5-4	-	-	TRBJ2-1	CASSRFLSSYNEQFF	TGTGCCAGCAGCCGGTTCCTTAGCTCCTACAATGAGCAGTTCTTC
TRBV6-1	TRBD1	-	TRBJ2-7	CASSTGDLIYEQYF	TGTGCCAGCAGCACAGGGGATTTAATCTACGAGCAGTACTTC
TRBV10-3	TRBD2	-	TRBJ2-1	CAISGTSGSSSYNEQFF	TGTGCCATCAGTGGGACTAGCGGGTCAAGCTCCTACAATGAGCAGTTCTTC
TRBV2	-	few	TRBJ2-1	CASSEDLYNEQFF	TGTGCCAGCAGTGAGGACCTCTACAATGAGCAGTTCTTC
TRBV7-9	TRBD1	-	TRBJ2-1	CASSPRQGLGQFF	TGTGCCAGCAGCCCCCGACAGGGATTAGGGCAGTTCTTC
TRBV29-1	-	few	TRBJ2-1	CSAPGESSYNEQFF	TGCAGCGCGCCGGGGGAGAGCTCCTACAATGAGCAGTTCTTC
TRBV4-3	-	few	TRBJ2-1	CASSQRPSASSYNEQFF	TGCGCCAGCAGCCAACGCCCTAGCGCCAGCTCCTACAATGAGCAGTTCTTC
TRBV4-1	TRBD2	-	TRBJ2-3	CASSQSRGLAVGTDTQYF	TGCGCCAGCAGCCAATCCCGGGGACTAGCGGTGGGCACAGATACGCAGTATTTT
TRBV15	TRBD1	few	TRBJ2-7	CATSGGQGRFHPYEQYF	TGTGCCACCAGCGGGGGACAGGGGCGCTTCCACCCCTACGAGCAGTACTTC
TRBV12-3/TRBV12-4	-	few	TRBJ2-5	CASRGKGYQETQYF	TGTGCCAGCAGGGGCAAGGGGTACCAAGAGACCCAGTACTTC
TRBV18	-	-	TRBJ2-7	CASSPSVESQYF	TGTGCCAGCTCACCAAGCGTCGAGAGTCAGTACTTC
TRBV7-2	-	-	TRBJ2-1	CASRHLKGSSYNEQFF	TGTGCCAGCAGACACCTCAAGGGTAGCTCCTACAATGAGCAGTTCTTC
TRBV10-3	TRBD1	few	TRBJ1-1	CAIRRTGVMNTEAFF	TGTGCCATCAGACGGACAGGGGTCATGAACACTGAAGCTTTCTTT
TRBV11-2	TRBD2	-	TRBJ2-7	CASSSLTSGAYEQYF	TGTGCCAGCAGCTCCTTGACTAGCGGGGCCTACGAGCAGTACTTC
TRBV24-1	TRBD2	few	TRBJ2-1	CATSGLSGTYNEQFF	TGTGCCACCAGTGGTCTTAGCGGGACTTACAATGAGCAGTTCTTC
TRBV12-3/TRBV12-4	-	many	TRBJ2-5	CASSSPGRSLYF	TGTGCCAGCAGTTCCCCGGGACGAAGTTTATACTTC
TRBV7-2	-	few	TRBJ2-4	CASSFSQNIQYF	TGTGCCAGCAGCTTTTCACAAAACATTCAGTACTTC
TRBV20-1	-	-	TRBJ2-3	CCARDLMRGLPLGTDTQYF	TGCTGTGCTAGAGATCTAATGCGGGGACTCCCCTTAGGCACAGATACGCAGTATTTT
TRBV6-1	-	once	TRBJ2-2	CASRFTFGLNTGELFF	TGTGCCAGCAGGTTTACCTTCGGCCTAAACACCGGGGAGCTGTTTTTT
TRBV12-3/TRBV12-4	-	-	TRBJ2-2	CASTYRWGRELFF	TGTGCCAGCACCTACAGGTGGGGCCGGGAGCTGTTTTTT
TRBV5-1	TRBD1	few	TRBJ2-7	CASSLRTGMMSYEQYF	TGCGCCAGCAGCCTTCGGACAGGGATGATGTCCTACGAGCAGTACTTC
TRBV12-3/TRBV12-4	-	few	TRBJ2-3	CASDRDPLGDTQYF	TGTGCCAGCGACCGGGACCCGTTGGGAGATACGCAGTATTTT
TRBV27	-	many	TRBJ1-4	CASSFRGPEKLFF	TGTGCCAGCAGTTTCCGGGGACCAGAGAAACTGTTTTTT
TRBV24-1	-	-	TRBJ2-7	CATSKGGRSSYEQYF	TGTGCCACCAGTAAAGGGGGTCGGAGCTCCTACGAGCAGTACTTC
TRBV29-1	TRBD2	-	TRBJ2-2	CSVRGEGLDGELFF	TGCAGCGTTCGGGGGGAGGGCCTTGACGGGGAGCTGTTTTTT